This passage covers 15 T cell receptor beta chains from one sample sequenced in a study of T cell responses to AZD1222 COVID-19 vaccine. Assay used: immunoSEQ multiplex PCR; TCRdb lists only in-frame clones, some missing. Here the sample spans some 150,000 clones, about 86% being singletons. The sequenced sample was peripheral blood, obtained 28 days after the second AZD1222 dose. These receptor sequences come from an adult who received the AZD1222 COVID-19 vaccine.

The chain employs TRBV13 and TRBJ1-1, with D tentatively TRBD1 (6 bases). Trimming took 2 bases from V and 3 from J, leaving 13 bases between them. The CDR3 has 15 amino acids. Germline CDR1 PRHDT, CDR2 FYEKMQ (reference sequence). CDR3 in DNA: TGTGCCAGCAGCTTAAGGGGATCAGGGGACACTGAAGCTTTCTTT. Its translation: CASSLRGSGDTEAFF.

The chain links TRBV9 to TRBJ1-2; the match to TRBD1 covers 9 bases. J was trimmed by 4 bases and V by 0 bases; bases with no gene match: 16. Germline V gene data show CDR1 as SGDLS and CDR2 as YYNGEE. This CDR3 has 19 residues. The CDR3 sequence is CASSVVVGGQGEAIYGYTF. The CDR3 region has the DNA TGTGCCAGCAGCGTAGTAGTGGGGGGACAGGGTGAGGCGATCTATGGCTACACCTTC.

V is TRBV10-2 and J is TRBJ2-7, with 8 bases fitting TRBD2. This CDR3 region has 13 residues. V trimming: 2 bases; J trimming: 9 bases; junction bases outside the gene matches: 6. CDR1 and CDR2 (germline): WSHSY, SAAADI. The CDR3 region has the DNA TGCGCCAGCAGTGAGGCTAGCGGGTCGGGGCAGTACTTC. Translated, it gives CASSEASGSGQYF.

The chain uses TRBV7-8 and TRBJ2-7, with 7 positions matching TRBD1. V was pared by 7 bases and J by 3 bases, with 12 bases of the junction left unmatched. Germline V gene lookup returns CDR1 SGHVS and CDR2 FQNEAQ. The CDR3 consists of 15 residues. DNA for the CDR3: TGTGCCAGCACCCCGACAGGGCGGCCCCTCTACGAGCAGTACTTC. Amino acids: CASTPTGRPLYEQYF.

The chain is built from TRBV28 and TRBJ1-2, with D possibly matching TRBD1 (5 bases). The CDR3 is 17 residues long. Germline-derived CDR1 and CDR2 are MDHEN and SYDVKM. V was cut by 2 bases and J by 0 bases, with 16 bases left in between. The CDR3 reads CASSLGSRGSSNYGYTF. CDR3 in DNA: TGTGCCAGCAGTTTAGGCAGTAGGGGCAGTTCTAACTATGGCTACACCTTC.

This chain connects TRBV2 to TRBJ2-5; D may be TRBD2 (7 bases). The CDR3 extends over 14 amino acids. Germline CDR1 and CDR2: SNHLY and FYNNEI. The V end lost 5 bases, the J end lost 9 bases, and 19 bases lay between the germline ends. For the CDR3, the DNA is TGTGCCAGCAGTCCCCTAGCGGACAGTGGGGCCCAGTACTTC. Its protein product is CASSPLADSGAQYF.

The CDR3 coding sequence is TGTGCCAGCAGCCTCAGGGGGCATGTTGAAAAACTGTTTTTT. Its translation is CASSLRGHVEKLFF. The chain couples TRBV28 to TRBJ1-4; 8 bases are shared with TRBD1. V was clipped by 6 bases and J by 7 bases; unmatched bases: 7. The V gene's germline CDR1 is MDHEN and CDR2 SYDVKM. There are 14 residues in the CDR3.

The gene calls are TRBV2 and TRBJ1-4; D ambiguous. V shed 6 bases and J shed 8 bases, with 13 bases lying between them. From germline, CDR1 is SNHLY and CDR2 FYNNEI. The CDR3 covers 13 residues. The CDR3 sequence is CASRIIGREKLFF. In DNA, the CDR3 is TGTGCCAGCAGGATCATAGGGAGGGAAAAACTGTTTTTT.

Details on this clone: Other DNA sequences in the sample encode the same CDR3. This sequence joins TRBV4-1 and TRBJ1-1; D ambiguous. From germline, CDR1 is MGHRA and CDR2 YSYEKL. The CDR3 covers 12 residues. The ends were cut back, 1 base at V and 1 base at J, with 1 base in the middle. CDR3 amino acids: CASSQGNTEAFF. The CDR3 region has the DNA TGCGCCAGCAGCCAAGGGAACACTGAAGCTTTCTTT.

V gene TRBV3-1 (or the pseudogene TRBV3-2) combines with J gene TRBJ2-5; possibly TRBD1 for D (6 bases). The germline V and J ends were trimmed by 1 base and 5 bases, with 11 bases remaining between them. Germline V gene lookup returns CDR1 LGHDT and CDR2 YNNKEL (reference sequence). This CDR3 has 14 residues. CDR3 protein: CASSQGGGWETQYF. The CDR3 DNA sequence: TGTGCCAGCAGCCAAGGAGGGGGATGGGAGACCCAGTACTTC.

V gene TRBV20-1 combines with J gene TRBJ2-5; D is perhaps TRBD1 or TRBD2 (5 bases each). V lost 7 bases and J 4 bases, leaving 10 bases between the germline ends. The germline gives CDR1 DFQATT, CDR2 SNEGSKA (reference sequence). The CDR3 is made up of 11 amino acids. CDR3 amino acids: CSGGGSETQYF. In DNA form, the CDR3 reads TGCAGTGGTGGGGGATCAGAGACCCAGTACTTC.

The CDR3 coding sequence is TGTGCCAGCAGCGAGAGCGGGGGGGCGTACAATGAGCAGTTCTTC. This gives the protein CASSESGGAYNEQFF. This chain links TRBV7-2 with TRBJ2-1, with 10 bases fitting TRBD2. In germline, CDR1 is SGHTA, CDR2 FQGNSA. Unmatched junction bases numbered 5, after V lost 5 bases and J lost 4 bases. The CDR3 spans 15 residues.

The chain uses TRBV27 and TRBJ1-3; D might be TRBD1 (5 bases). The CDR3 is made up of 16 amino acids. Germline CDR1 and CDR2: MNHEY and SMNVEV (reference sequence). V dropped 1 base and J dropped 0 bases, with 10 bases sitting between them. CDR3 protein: CASSLFWGDSGNTIYF. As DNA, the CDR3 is TGTGCCAGCAGTTTATTTTGGGGGGACTCTGGAAACACCATATATTTT.

This CDR3 is CASSIQPDTEAFF. CDR3 nucleotides: TGTGCCAGTAGTATCCAGCCAGACACTGAAGCTTTCTTT. The genes are TRBV19 and TRBJ1-1; no clear D. The ends were cut back, 3 bases at V and 3 bases at J, with 8 bases in the middle. The CDR3 has 13 residues. CDR1 and CDR2 (germline): LNHDA, SQIVND (reference sequence).

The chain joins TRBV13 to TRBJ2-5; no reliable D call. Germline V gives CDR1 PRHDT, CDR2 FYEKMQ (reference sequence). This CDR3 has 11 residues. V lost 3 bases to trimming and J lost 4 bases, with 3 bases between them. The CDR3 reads CASSFGETQYF. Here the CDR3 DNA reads TGTGCCAGCAGCTTCGGAGAGACCCAGTACTTC.